The 7 T cell receptor beta chains given below trace back to one sample, sequenced in a study of blood T cell repertoires in COVID-19. Here immunoSEQ multiplex PCR was the method, and the copy in TCRdb shows in-frame clones only, minus some. The sample shows about 120,000 clones, 80% to 90% of them seen only once. Specimen: peripheral blood. The receptors here all came from a woman aged 45-60 years with acute or convalescent COVID-19.

This chain connects TRBV19 to TRBJ1-2, with 9 bases identical to TRBD1. This CDR3 has 13 residues. J gave up 8 bases and V 5 bases, and 6 bases lay outside the gene matches. CDR1 and CDR2 (germline): LNHDA, SQIVND (reference sequence). This chain's CDR3 is CASSFEDRGGYTF. Here the CDR3 DNA reads TGTGCCAGTAGTTTTGAGGACAGGGGAGGCTACACCTTC.

The rearrangement joins TRBV9 to TRBJ2-5; D perhaps matches TRBD1 (5 bases). Between the trimmed V and J ends, which lost 0 bases and 1 base, there was a span of 10 bases. Germline V lookup: CDR1 SGDLS, CDR2 YYNGEE. The CDR3 sequence is 15 residues long. In nucleotides, the CDR3 is TGTGCCAGCAGCGTAGGGATGGGGCTCCAAGAGACCCAGTACTTC. Residues: CASSVGMGLQETQYF.

The chain combines TRBV5-1 with TRBJ2-5; a weak D match, TRBD1 (5 bases). Germline V gene data show CDR1 as SGHRS and CDR2 as YFSETQ. This CDR3 contains 12 residues. The V gene lost 3 bases and the J gene lost 4 bases, with 7 bases spanning the gap. The CDR3 here is CASSSQGETQYF. In nucleotides, the CDR3 is TGCGCCAGCAGCTCTCAGGGAGAGACCCAGTACTTC.

The rearrangement links TRBV2 to TRBJ2-3; TRBD1 is a possible D gene (5 bases). V lost 4 bases and J lost 0, with 11 bases in between. CDR3 length: 15 amino acids. Germline V CDR1 and CDR2: SNHLY, FYNNEI. For the CDR3, the DNA is TGTGCCAGCAGTGGACAGCTGTTGAGCACAGATACGCAGTATTTT. Translated, it gives CASSGQLLSTDTQYF.

J is TRBJ1-5 and V is TRBV12-5, with D unclear. The CDR3 is made up of 12 amino acids. V lost 7 bases, J lost 6 bases, and 10 bases lay in between. The germline CDR1 and CDR2 sequences are LGHNT and FRNRAP. The CDR3 loop is CASVFDSQPQHF. CDR3 nucleotide sequence: TGTGCTAGTGTCTTTGATAGTCAGCCCCAGCATTTT.

The J gene is TRBJ2-3, the V gene TRBV24-1; D gene uncertain. The germline CDR1 and CDR2 sequences are KGHDR and SFDVKD. The V end lost 2 bases, the J end lost 1 base, and 6 bases lay between the germline ends. This CDR3 region has 14 residues. The CDR3 region is CATSDSRGTDTQYF. The CDR3 bases are TGTGCCACCAGTGATTCTAGAGGCACAGATACGCAGTATTTT.

The chain is built from TRBV18 and TRBJ1-2, with TRBD1 identical over 8 bases. Germline V gives CDR1 KGHSH, CDR2 LQKENI. The CDR3 sequence is 14 residues long. With V trimmed by 6 bases and J by 8 bases, 11 bases remained unmatched. The CDR3 sequence is CASSQDRAVVGYTF. In nucleotides, the CDR3 is TGTGCCAGCTCTCAGGACAGGGCGGTAGTCGGCTACACCTTC. The complete variable domain, with remaining parts taken from reference TRBV18 and TRBJ1-2, reads NAGVMQNPRHLVRRRGQEARLRCSPMKGHSHVYWYRQLPEEGLKFMVYLQKENIIDESGMPKERFSAEFPKEGPSILRIQQVVRGDSAAYFCASSQDRAVVGYTFGSGTRLTVV.